The 10 T cell receptor beta chains reported below all come from one sample, sequenced in a study of T cells in tuberculosis. Time point of the sample: new active TB diagnosis, blood taken before or within 7 days of starting treatment. Only in-frame clones appear in the TCRdb table, and some are missing; sequencing was by immunoSEQ multiplex PCR. Of tens of thousands of clones in the sample, roughly 96% are singletons; the top ten hold 1.4% to 1.5%. Specimen: PBMCs, collected at tuberculosis diagnosis. These receptors were collected from an adult with tuberculosis.

This clone appeared once. The V and J genes are TRBV9 and TRBJ2-1, with TRBD2 matching over 12 bases. The CDR3 spans 15 residues. After removal of 3 bases from V and 8 bases from J, the junction contained 6 bases not matched to a gene. CDR1 SGDLS and CDR2 YYNGEE come from the germline V gene. CDR3 coding DNA: TGTGCCAGCAGCGGGAGACTAGCGGGAGTCTATGAGCAGTTCTTC. Its protein product is CASSGRLAGVYEQFF.

The gene calls are TRBV11-3 and TRBJ2-1; 12 nucleotides align to TRBD2. Germline-derived CDR1 and CDR2 are SGHNT and YENEEA. The CDR3 covers 16 residues. The V segment lost 5 bases and the J segment 6 bases; nucleotides outside the gene matches: 8. The CDR3 region is CASSPSGGVSFNEQFF. In nucleotides, the CDR3 is TGTGCCAGCAGCCCTAGCGGGGGGGTTAGCTTCAATGAGCAGTTCTTC.

This chain connects TRBV6-5 to TRBJ2-2; D is ambiguous. Trimming pared 8 bases from V and 0 bases from J, leaving 7 bases between. The CDR3 covers 13 residues. Germline CDR1 and CDR2: MNHEY and SVGAGI. The CDR3 here is CASLSANTGELFF. DNA for the CDR3: TGTGCCAGCCTTTCGGCGAACACCGGGGAGCTGTTTTTT.

This clone was detected a few times. The rearrangement uses TRBV2 and TRBJ1-1; 10 nucleotides agree with TRBD1. Germline V gene data show CDR1 as SNHLY and CDR2 as FYNNEI. The CDR3 runs to 14 residues. The J segment lost 3 bases and the V segment lost 6 bases, leaving 4 bases of the junction unmatched. The CDR3 nucleotides read TGTGCCAGCAGGAAGGGACAGGGGTACACTGAAGCTTTCTTT. This codes for CASRKGQGYTEAFF.

The chain is built from TRBV2 and TRBJ2-7; 13 nucleotides align to TRBD2. Trimming cost V 7 bases and J 3 bases; bases outside gene matches: 6. CDR1 and CDR2 (germline): SNHLY, FYNNEI. There are 15 residues in the CDR3. The CDR3 region is CASTRGLAGYYEQYF. In nucleotides, the CDR3 is TGTGCCAGCACCCGGGGACTAGCGGGGTACTACGAGCAGTACTTC.

This clone was detected only once. The rearrangement uses TRBV6-5 and TRBJ1-1; 7 nucleotides match TRBD1. With V trimmed by 6 bases and J by 4 bases, 8 bases remained unmatched. Germline loops: CDR1 MNHEY, CDR2 SVGAGI. The CDR3 runs to 14 residues. DNA for the CDR3: TGTGCCAGCAGCCGCCCCCGGACAGGCACTGAAGCTTTCTTT. It codes for CASSRPRTGTEAFF.

The chain has TRBV25-1 and TRBJ1-1; D gene ambiguous. The ends were cut back, 3 bases at V and 1 base at J, with 6 bases in the middle. Germline-derived CDR1 and CDR2 are MGHDK and SYGVNS. There are 13 residues in the CDR3. This CDR3 reads CASSDRPNTEAFF. CDR3 bases: TGTGCCAGCAGTGACAGGCCGAACACTGAAGCTTTCTTT.

The table lists this clone with a count of one. This chain joins TRBV29-1 and TRBJ2-3, with D maybe TRBD1 (6 bases). Germline CDR1 reads SQVTM; CDR2 reads ANQGSEA. V shed 3 bases and J shed 5 bases, with 21 bases lying between them. This CDR3 spans 16 amino acids. In nucleotides, the CDR3 is TGCAGCGTTGAGGTGGGGGCGGAAGGTTCTAGAGATACGCAGTATTTT. This gives the protein CSVEVGAEGSRDTQYF.

This clone was observed a single time. The CDR3 DNA is TGTGCCAGCCGACGCCAAGGGGCTAATGAAAAACTGTTTTTT. It encodes CASRRQGANEKLFF. V is TRBV19 and J is TRBJ1-4; D may be TRBD1 (5 bases). V was clipped by 9 bases and J by 3 bases, with 14 bases between them. The CDR3 length is 14 residues. CDR1 LNHDA and CDR2 SQIVND come from the germline V gene (reference sequence). Combining the CDR3 with reference TRBV19 and TRBJ1-4 gives the whole variable domain DGGITQSPKYLFRKEGQNVTLSCEQNLNHDAMYWYRQDPGQGLRLIYYSQIVNDFQKGDIAEGYSVSREKKESFPLTVTSAQKNPTAFYLCASRRQGANEKLFFGSGTQLSVL.

The gene calls are TRBV4-3 and TRBJ1-1; TRBD1 agrees at 7 bases. The germline V gene has CDR1 LGHNA and CDR2 YSLEER. With 0 bases clipped from V and 3 bases from J, the junction kept 7 bases outside the gene matches. The length of the CDR3 is 16 residues. The CDR3 loop reads CASSQDKRQGYTEAFF. The CDR3 nucleotides read TGCGCCAGCAGCCAAGATAAGCGACAGGGCTACACTGAAGCTTTCTTT.